The 11 T cell receptor beta chains presented below share a single source sample, sequenced in a study of tumor and adjacent non-tumor tissue in lung cancer. The library came from three nested PCR rounds adapted from ARM-PCR protocols. TCRdb re-called the multiplex PCR reads through MiXCR, storing one row per CDR3 protein. The table records around 70,000 distinct CDR3 sequences, 50% to 60% of them present only once. This sample's RNA came from whole unsorted tissue. Input material: lung tumor tissue. All receptors come from a man aged 45-65 years with non-small cell lung cancer.

This clonotype was seen at least ten times. The chain recombines TRBV30 with TRBJ1-4; weak D call: TRBD1 (6 bases). Germline lookup yields CDR1 GTSNPN and CDR2 SVGIG (reference sequence). Deletions cut 1 base from V and 8 bases from J, with 14 bases between. The CDR3 totals 14 residues. The CDR3 nucleotides read TGTGCCTGGAGTGGCTGGGGACATGGGGAAAAACTGTTTTTT. It specifies CAWSGWGHGEKLFF.

For this clonotype: This may arise from a read error, as a much more abundant clone is one base away. The CDR3 region is CAIQQGRTWELFF. CDR3 DNA: TGTGCCATCCAACAGGGGCGCACCTGGGAGCTGTTTTTT. The V gene is TRBV12-3 or TRBV12-4, the J gene TRBJ2-2, with TRBD1 matching 7 bases. The CDR3 spans 13 residues.

On this clonotype itself: In this CDR3 the conserved last residue, phenylalanine or tryptophan, is missing, so a read error is likely. The chain joins TRBV28 to TRBJ2-7; the match to TRBD2 covers 11 bases. Germline lookup yields CDR1 MDHEN and CDR2 SYDVKM. The CDR3 is 16 residues long. V lost 4 bases and J lost 3; bases outside the gene matches: 8. The CDR3 coding sequence is TGTGCCAGCAGTTCCTTGACTAGCGGGAAACGCTACGAGCAGTACATC. The encoded protein is CASSSLTSGKRYEQYI.

V is TRBV5-8 and J is TRBJ2-1, with TRBD1 matching 7 bases. Germline CDR1 is SGHTS and CDR2 is YDEGEE. The CDR3 consists of 12 residues. V trimming: 4 bases; J trimming: 15 bases; junction bases outside the gene matches: 10. CDR3 amino acids: CASSLRTGEGFF. The CDR3 DNA reads TGTGCCAGCAGCCTTAGGACAGGCGAGGGGTTCTTC.

Note on this clonotype: A much larger clone lies a single base off, so this may be a read error. V usage is TRBV6-6 and J usage is TRBJ2-3; D is undetermined. This CDR3 is built from 16 residues. Trimming pared 2 bases from V and 0 bases from J, leaving 12 bases between. Germline assignment: CDR1 MNHNY and CDR2 SVGAGI (reference sequence). The CDR3 protein is CASSYPTSQSTDTQYF. CDR3 in DNA: TGTGCCAGCAGTTACCCCACCAGCCAGAGCACAGATACGCAGTATTTT.

This clonotype is termed medium-sized. The rearrangement joins TRBV11-2 to TRBJ2-7; 8 positions match TRBD1. After removal of 1 base from V and 0 bases from J, the junction contained 8 bases not matched to a gene. The germline CDR1 and CDR2 sequences are SGHAT and FQNNGV. This CDR3 region has 17 residues. The CDR3 DNA is TGTGCCAGCAGCTTAGGCTCAGGGGGCGCCAGCTCCTACGAGCAGTACTTC. It encodes CASSLGSGGASSYEQYF.

This clonotype was observed at least ten times. The chain joins TRBV29-1 to TRBJ1-5; tentative D call: TRBD1 (6 bases). This CDR3 spans 13 amino acids. CDR1 and CDR2 from the germline V gene are SQVTM and ANQGSEA. Trimming shortened V by 6 bases and J by 4 bases, and 13 bases separated the two germline ends. CDR3 sequence reads: CSVGGGFNQPQHF. CDR3 DNA: TGCAGCGTGGGGGGCGGTTTTAATCAGCCCCAGCATTTT.

As concerns this clonotype: A much more abundant neighbour one base away suggests this may be a read error. The chain recombines TRBV10-3 with TRBJ2-7; 8 nucleotides line up with TRBD2. Germline V gene sequence: CDR1 ENHRY, CDR2 SYGVKD. The CDR3 extends over 12 amino acids. The CDR3 spells CTTGLGPTEQYF. As DNA, the CDR3 is TGTACCACGGGACTAGGGCCTACCGAGCAGTACTTC.

The table lists this clonotype with a count of one. The junction departs from the called germline gene at one end, perhaps through a read error. J is TRBJ1-4 and V is TRBV2; the D gene is possibly TRBD1 (5 bases). Germline assignment: CDR1 SNHLY and CDR2 FYNNEI. CDR3 size: 14 residues. CDR3 sequence reads: CVSSGPGGEEKLFF. Here the CDR3 DNA reads TGTGTCAGCAGTGGTCCAGGAGGGGAAGAAAAACTGTTTTTT.

This sequence joins TRBV20-1 and TRBJ2-7; TRBD2 matches 12 bases. The junction had 11 bases not matched to a gene; V was cut back by 5 bases and J by 0 bases. CDR3 length: 17 amino acids. Germline CDR1 reads DFQATT; CDR2 reads SNEGSKA (reference sequence). This CDR3 reads CSAPGLAGCLLSYEQYF. As DNA, the CDR3 is TGCAGTGCTCCTGGACTAGCGGGATGCCTCCTCTCCTACGAGCAGTACTTC.

For this clonotype: One base away lies a much larger clone, so this may be a sequencing read error. The J gene is TRBJ2-1, the V gene TRBV6-6; 12 positions match TRBD2. The CDR3 runs 16 residues. Per germline, CDR1 MNHNY and CDR2 SVGAGI (reference sequence). The V and J ends lost 6 bases and 8 bases, in that order; junction bases with no gene match: 11. The CDR3 sequence is CASSTPLAGGRDEQFF. The CDR3 region has the DNA TGTGCCAGCAGCACTCCCCTAGCGGGGGGGCGTGATGAGCAGTTCTTC.